The following is a T cell receptor beta chain sequence with its context. This clonotype appeared once. What this receptor recognizes is not known. One base away there is no much larger clone; base qualities are not given. One read alone is a weak basis. CDR1 and CDR2 (MNHEY, SMNVEV) derive from the germline V gene (reference sequence). V loses 10 bases of germline sequence and J loses 7 bases, and the interval between the two ends is 16 bases. From cysteine to phenylalanine, the CDR3 is 13 amino acids long. Of all the DNA, just the CDR3 is kept, 39 bases in frame from base 1. The TCR beta CDR3 regions were amplified from the RNA transcripts. The first round of RT-PCR for the TCR CDR3 was performed with the HTBI primer set and the Qiagen OneStep RT-PCR kit. Libraries were constructed in a second round of multiplex PCR, after which size selection and purification were carried out. Libraries were sequenced paired-end with 100 bp reads on an Illumina HiSeq2000. On the study's bioinformatics: Raw data were processed with SOAPnuke, discarding reads with adapters, uncalled bases, mean Phred below 15, or no exact constant-primer or identifier match. High-quality paired reads were merged with COPE v1.2.5, and unique nucleotide sequences were defined as clonotypes. MiTCR v1.1 was used to align clonotypes to the IMGT TRBV, TRBD and TRBJ reference segments. Only V-J combinations with frequency above 0.0001, covering 98% to 99.2% of repertoires, were analysed. The TCS score was defined as F50 (clonal expansion) divided by E x V (chaos), with BLOSUM62-based TCRdist calculated between CDR3 peptides within each V-J. Welch's t-statistics and random forest reduced several hundred V-J features to about 13, which were used in a naive Bayes classifier (R e1071). Thyroid-blood repertoire similarity was quantified with the Morisita-Horn index. Starting from the raw public reads, TCRdb applied fastp trimming at Q25, assembled clones with MiXCR and retained in-frame beta chains. Duplicate CDR3 protein sequences are folded into a single record with the most common DNA and genes. These V and J calls originate from TCRdb's pipeline instead of the authors' own analysis. Counted in this sample were hundreds of thousands of distinct CDR3 sequences; about two fifths of them appeared once. The ten largest clones take up 7.5% to 9.5% of the sample.

The sample originates from a study of T cells in Graves' hyperthyroidism and ophthalmopathy (dated by TCRdb to between 2018 and 2021). Regarding the study in general: Peripheral blood samples were taken at the time of initial diagnosis, prior to any treatment. To identify distinguishing TCR V-J signatures, a discovery cohort of about 95 patients was used, comprising fewer than 45 with Graves' ophthalmopathy and some 60 with stable Graves' hyperthyroidism. Whether ophthalmopathy could be predicted prospectively was tested in an independent validation cohort made up of some 20 hyperthyroidism patients plus 17 patients who later progressed to ophthalmopathy. The approximately 100 discovery patients were randomly split 7:3 into training and test sets. In addition, the study compared T-cell repertoires in thyroid tissue and in blood from several Graves' hyperthyroidism patients. After blood sampling, hyperthyroidism patients were treated with methimazole at a starting dose of 30 mg daily, and ophthalmopathy patients were treated with high-dose intravenous methylprednisolone. TCR Vbeta CDR3 sequencing of 130 to 150 peripheral blood samples (43 ophthalmopathy, under 80 hyperthyroidism and approximately 17 progressor patients) is reported in the paper. Summary of the overall study and its limitations: During validation, the model predicted progression to ophthalmopathy a median of roughly six months ahead of onset, with almost 71% sensitivity and about 75% specificity. Most expanded thyroid clonotypes (frequency above 0.001) were also found in blood, which suggests that blood repertoires may mirror thyroid immune responses. Sample size was not statistically predetermined, and blinding of investigators to group allocation was not performed. A 13 V-J signature model separated ophthalmopathy from stable hyperthyroidism, with just over 85% sensitivity and 81.08% specificity in cross-validation and 80%/75% in testing.

A patient counted as having stable Graves' hyperthyroidism if no progression to ophthalmopathy occurred over 18 months of follow-up. The hyperthyroidism patients were between 18 and 65 years old and newly diagnosed, with a disease duration of less than 2 months. Patients with uncontrolled infections, other autoimmune diseases, pregnancy or lactation were excluded. Diagnoses relied on clinical symptoms, serum thyroxine and TRAb, thyroid ultrasound and orbital computed tomography. Ficoll-Paque density gradient centrifugation was used to isolate PBMCs from 10 ml of fresh peripheral blood. Trizol reagent was used to extract total RNA, and RNA quality was then checked on an Agilent 2100 Bioanalyzer.

Material for sequencing was blood. This sequence originates from a man aged 18 to 30 with Graves' hyperthyroidism. The V gene is TRBV27 and the J gene is TRBJ2-2; the D gene is perhaps TRBD2, on 6 matching bases. The sequenced DNA is TGTGCCATCAAGGGGAGGAGGGGCGGGGAGCTGTTTTTT. This is translated as CAIKGRRGGELFF.